A single sample gave rise to the 23 T cell receptor beta chains below, sequenced in a study of primary melanoma T cells and metastatic recurrence. Some clones are missing from TCRdb's copy, which holds only in-frame ones; the method was immunoSEQ multiplex PCR. The sample carries approximately 320 clones, around 67% recorded once. Sequenced input: melanoma tumor tissue. These receptors came from a human donor with melanoma.

This chain links TRBV18 with TRBJ2-5; D perhaps matches TRBD1 (5 bases). From germline, CDR1 is KGHSH and CDR2 LQKENI. The CDR3 loop spans 14 amino acids. Trimming shortened V by 2 bases and J by 6 bases, and 13 bases separated the two germline ends. Here the CDR3 reads CASSPGAPRKTQYF. The CDR3 nucleotides are TGTGCCAGCTCACCAGGGGCCCCCCGGAAGACCCAGTACTTC.

CDR3 DNA: TGCGCCAGCAGCCCGGAAGGACAGGGGGACACCATATATTTT. Translating it yields CASSPEGQGDTIYF. This chain connects TRBV5-1 to TRBJ1-3; 10 bases line up with TRBD1. Germline lookup yields CDR1 SGHRS and CDR2 YFSETQ. The CDR3 runs to 14 residues. After removal of 4 bases from V and 8 bases from J, the junction contained 6 bases not matched to a gene. Variable domain in full (rest from reference TRBV5-1 and TRBJ1-3): KAGVTQTPRYLIKTRGQQVTLSCSPISGHRSVSWYQQTPGQGLQFLFEYFSETQRNKGNFPGRFSGRQFSNSRSEMNVSTLELGDSALYLCASSPEGQGDTIYFGEGSWLTVV.

The chain employs TRBV15 and TRBJ1-4; no clear D. The germline V gene has CDR1 LNHNV and CDR2 YYDKDF (reference sequence). The V end lost 5 bases, the J end lost 9 bases, and 16 bases lay between the germline ends. This CDR3 is built from 14 residues. The CDR3 spells CATSPPGGRKKLFF. The CDR3, as DNA: TGTGCCACCAGCCCACCGGGAGGGCGGAAAAAACTGTTTTTT.

Only a few counts were recorded for this clone. This chain joins TRBV28 and TRBJ2-3, with 9 bases aligning to TRBD1. The ends lost 5 bases at V and 5 bases at J; junction bases unmatched: 11. CDR1 and CDR2 (germline): MDHEN, SYDVKM. The CDR3 spans 16 residues. In DNA, the CDR3 is TGTGCCAGCAGTACCTCGGGACAGGGAGGAGGAGATACGCAGTATTTT. It codes for CASSTSGQGGGDTQYF.

The J gene is TRBJ1-1, the V gene TRBV28, with 8 bases matching TRBD1. Per germline, CDR1 MDHEN and CDR2 SYDVKM. The CDR3 runs 16 residues. J gave up 0 bases and V 5 bases, and 8 bases lay outside the gene matches. CDR3 DNA: TGTGCCAGCAGTCCACAGGGGGGGACCCTGAACACTGAAGCTTTCTTT. Translated: CASSPQGGTLNTEAFF.

This clone was detected once. CDR3 residues: CASSLELAGGTSSYEQYF. The CDR3 DNA is TGTGCCAGCAGTCTAGAGCTAGCGGGAGGGACCTCCTCCTACGAGCAGTACTTC. The rearrangement uses TRBV28 and TRBJ2-7; TRBD2 aligns across 12 bases. Germline V gene sequence: CDR1 MDHEN, CDR2 SYDVKM. J gave up 0 bases and V 5 bases, and 11 bases lay outside the gene matches. The CDR3 has 18 residues.

On this clone itself: Germline is not matched at one junction end, which may reflect a read error. V and J are TRBV15 and TRBJ2-7; 10 bases are a match to TRBD2. CDR1 and CDR2 from the germline V gene are LNHNV and YYDKDF (reference sequence). The CDR3 consists of 15 residues. This CDR3 reads CATSRGLAGANEQYF. CDR3 sequence (DNA): TGTGCCACCAGCAGAGGGCTAGCGGGAGCCAACGAGCAGTACTTT.

This clone was detected a few times. This chain connects TRBV28 to TRBJ2-2, with 11 bases identical to TRBD2. V lost 0 bases and J lost 8; bases outside the gene matches: 8. The CDR3 covers 17 residues. From germline, CDR1 is MDHEN and CDR2 SYDVKM. CDR3 loop: CASSLWVLAGGPGELFF. DNA for the CDR3: TGTGCCAGCAGTTTATGGGTCCTAGCGGGAGGACCGGGGGAGCTGTTTTTT.

Concerning this clone: The read terminates 1 residue ahead of where the CDR3 ends, so the germline J gene completes it. V is TRBV6-1 and J is TRBJ2-2; TRBD2 is a possible D gene (6 bases). CDR1 and CDR2 from the germline V gene are MNHNS and SASEGT. The CDR3 runs 17 residues. Trimming shortened V by 0 bases and J by 0 bases, and 11 bases separated the two germline ends. The CDR3 sequence is CASSEARWTTNTGELFF. CDR3 bases read: TGTGCCAGCAGTGAAGCGCGTTGGACTACGAACACCGGGGAGCTGTTT.

This clone came up a few times. The chain couples TRBV7-5 to TRBJ2-3; the D call in the table, TRBD2, was not verified against the DNA. TRBV7-5 is a pseudogene locus. There are 16 residues in the CDR3. CDR3 in DNA: TGTGCCAGCAGCTTAGGGCGGCAGTCTAGCACAGATACGCAGTATTTT. Protein product: CASSLGRQSSTDTQYF.

This sequence joins TRBV23-1 and TRBJ1-5; 7 bases agree with TRBD1. TRBV23-1 is labeled an ORF, and its function is uncertain. Trimming cost V 4 bases and J 7 bases; bases outside gene matches: 7. This CDR3 region has 14 residues. The DNA of the CDR3 is TGCGCCAGCAGTCCCCGACAGGGCGGACAGCCCCAGCATTTT. Encoded protein: CASSPRQGGQPQHF.

The V gene is TRBV6-7, the J gene TRBJ1-4; D is possibly TRBD1 (5 bases). TRBV6-7 is identified as an open reading frame with a role that is uncertain. The CDR3 has 13 residues. Between the trimmed V and J ends, which lost 2 bases and 13 bases, there was a span of 14 bases. The CDR3 spells CASSYIEGRGLFF. The CDR3 DNA reads as TGTGCCAGCAGTTACATCGAGGGGCGGGGACTGTTTTTT.

The gene calls are TRBV25-1 and TRBJ1-1; possible D gene TRBD1, 5 bases. CDR3 size: 12 residues. From germline, CDR1 is MGHDK and CDR2 SYGVNS. Deletions cut 5 bases from V and 1 base from J, with 5 bases between. CDR3 coding DNA: TGTGCCAGCAGTCAGGGGAACACTGAAGCTTTCTTT. Protein sequence: CASSQGNTEAFF.

Notes on this clone: Coverage ceases 1 residue before the CDR3 finishes, and the germline J gene fills in the end. This chain connects TRBV6-1 to TRBJ2-7; D call uncertain. Trimming pared 1 base from V and 2 bases from J, leaving 6 bases between. In germline, CDR1 is MNHNS, CDR2 SASEGT. The CDR3 consists of 13 residues. This CDR3 reads CASSEDAPYEQYF. The sequenced CDR3 bases are TGTGCCAGCAGTGAAGACGCCCCCTACGAGCAGTAC.

The chain is built from TRBV15 and TRBJ2-5; D unresolved. The germline V gene encodes CDR1 LNHNV and CDR2 YYDKDF (reference sequence). The CDR3 runs 15 residues. Trimming took 0 bases from V and 5 from J, leaving 13 bases between them. The CDR3 reads CATSREVGLGETQYF. CDR3 coding DNA: TGTGCCACCAGCAGAGAGGTCGGGCTGGGGGAGACCCAGTACTTC.

A single count supports this clone. This chain connects TRBV14 to TRBJ2-7; 9 bases are a match to TRBD1. CDR3 length: 17 amino acids. Germline-derived CDR1 and CDR2 are SGHDN and FVKESK. The trim removed 4 bases at V and 0 bases at J, leaving 10 bases unmatched. The CDR3 DNA is TGTGCCAGCAGCCCTCAAGGTTGGGACAGGGCCTCCTACGAGCAGTACTTC. The encoded protein is CASSPQGWDRASYEQYF. The whole variable domain, remainder taken from reference TRBV14 and TRBJ2-7, is EAGVTQFPSHSVIEKGQTVTLRCDPISGHDNLYWYRRVMGKEIKFLLHFVKESKQDESGMPNNRFLAERTGGTYSTLKVQPAELEDSGVYFCASSPQGWDRASYEQYFGPGTRLTVT.

This rearrangement joins TRBV5-1 to TRBJ2-7, with 8 bases fitting TRBD2. Germline values: CDR1 SGHRS, CDR2 YFSETQ. The V gene end was trimmed by 1 base and the J gene end by 7 bases; junction bases not matched to a gene: 13. This CDR3 is built from 16 residues. Written as DNA, the CDR3 is TGCGCCAGCAGCTTGAGGAGGCGGGAGGATTTGGGAGAGCAGTACTTC. This gives the protein CASSLRRREDLGEQYF. Combining the CDR3 with reference TRBV5-1 and TRBJ2-7 gives the whole variable domain KAGVTQTPRYLIKTRGQQVTLSCSPISGHRSVSWYQQTPGQGLQFLFEYFSETQRNKGNFPGRFSGRQFSNSRSEMNVSTLELGDSALYLCASSLRRREDLGEQYFGPGTRLTVT.

This chain joins TRBV23-1 and TRBJ2-1; 11 bases map to TRBD1. TRBV23-1 is an open reading frame whose function is uncertain. The ends lost 6 bases at V and 9 bases at J; junction bases unmatched: 7. This CDR3 has 14 residues. The CDR3 DNA follows: TGCGCCAGCAGCCTCGGGACAGGGGGTTTTGAGCAGTTCTTC. This gives the protein CASSLGTGGFEQFF.

The CDR3 nucleotides are TGTGCCAGCCAGGGAAACACTGAAGCTTTCTTT. It is translated as CASQGNTEAFF. V and J are TRBV12-5 and TRBJ1-1, with D possibly matching TRBD1 (5 bases). Germline assignment: CDR1 LGHNT and CDR2 FRNRAP. There are 11 residues in the CDR3.

V gene TRBV30 combines with J gene TRBJ2-3; maybe TRBD2 (6 bases). The CDR3 consists of 15 residues. Per germline, CDR1 GTSNPN and CDR2 SVGIG (reference sequence). The V gene lost 0 bases and the J gene lost 0 bases, with 10 bases spanning the gap. Here the CDR3 DNA reads TGTGCCTGGAGTGTACACGGGGGAAGCACAGATACGCAGTATTTT. It encodes CAWSVHGGSTDTQYF.

This chain connects TRBV5-1 to TRBJ2-3; TRBD1 agrees at 11 bases. The CDR3 has 16 amino acids. J lost 4 bases, V lost 3 bases, and 7 bases had no gene match. Per germline, CDR1 SGHRS and CDR2 YFSETQ. The CDR3 DNA reads as TGCGCCAGCAGCTCCTCCGGGACAGGGGGTCCAGATACGCAGTATTTT. This gives the protein CASSSSGTGGPDTQYF.

CDR3 sequence (DNA): TGTGCCTGGAGTCCCGCCGGGGAAGAGACCCAGTACTTC. It codes for CAWSPAGEETQYF. The V call is TRBV30, the J call TRBJ2-5; a weak D match, TRBD2 (5 bases). The CDR3 spans 13 residues. Trimming removed 2 bases from V and 3 bases from J, with 10 bases in between. CDR1 and CDR2 from the germline V gene are GTSNPN and SVGIG (reference sequence).

J is TRBJ1-1 and V is TRBV10-2; perhaps TRBD1 as D (5 bases). Germline lookup yields CDR1 WSHSY and CDR2 SAAADI. V lost 3 bases to trimming and J lost 6 bases, with 11 bases between them. This CDR3 comprises 13 residues. The CDR3 DNA is TGCGCCAGCAGTGACAGGGCTTGGGCTGAAGCTTTCTTT. Translating gives CASSDRAWAEAFF.